Detailed here is one TCR beta chain. Read sequence stops 3 residues before the CDR3 end, and the germline J gene provides the missing end. These data belong to a study of T cells in women clearing cervical HPV infection. Only in-frame clones appear in the TCRdb table, and some are missing; sequencing was by immunoSEQ multiplex PCR. In all, the sample yields 25,000 to 35,000 clones. Trimming at V came to 2 bases and at J to 4 bases, leaving 2 bases not matched to a gene. Germline loops: CDR1 SGHNT, CDR2 YYREEE (reference sequence). The CDR3 is made up of 14 amino acids. The chain is built from TRBV5-4 and TRBJ2-7, with 11 bases aligning to TRBD1. Material: blood buffy coat. The source is a woman between 18 and 75 years old with a cervical HPV16 infection that either progressed to CIN3+ or cleared (not recorded which). CDR3 bases read: TGTGCCAGCAGCTTCGGGACAGGGGGTTACGAG. It specifies CASSFGTGGYE. The entire CDR3 protein is CASSFGTGGYEQYF.